This T cell receptor beta chain came from a study of T cell responses to AZD1222 COVID-19 vaccine. Findings of the study overall: Spike-specific TCR breadth and depth rose after two AZD1222 doses.

Generated by immunoSEQ multiplex PCR, the TCRdb table keeps only in-frame clones and is missing some. The table lists 150,000 to 200,000 clones, 87% of them singletons. In the case of this clone: Its antigen is unknown.

CDR3 length equals 14 residues. The germline CDR1 and CDR2 sequences are MNHEY and SVGAGI. Trimming removed 8 bases from V and 6 bases from J; junction bases left unmatched: 8. The sequence was collected from an adult in good health. This chain uses TRBV6-5 with TRBJ1-5; 9 bases agree with TRBD1. Sequenced material: peripheral blood, taken on day 0 of AZD1222 vaccination. The CDR3, as DNA: TGTGCCAGCTCGTCCGGGACAGGGAGTCAGCCCCAGCATTTT. Its protein product is CASSSGTGSQPQHF.